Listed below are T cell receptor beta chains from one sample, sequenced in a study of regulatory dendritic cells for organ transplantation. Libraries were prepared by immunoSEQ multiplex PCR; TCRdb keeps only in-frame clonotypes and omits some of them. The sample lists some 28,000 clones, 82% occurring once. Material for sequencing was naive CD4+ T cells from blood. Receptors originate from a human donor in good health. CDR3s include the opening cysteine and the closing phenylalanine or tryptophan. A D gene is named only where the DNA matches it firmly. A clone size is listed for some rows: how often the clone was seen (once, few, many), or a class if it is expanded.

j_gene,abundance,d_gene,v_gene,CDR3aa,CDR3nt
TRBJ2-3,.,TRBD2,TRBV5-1,CASLAWGGSTDTQYF,TGCGCCAGCTTGGCGTGGGGGGGTAGCACAGATACGCAGTATTTT
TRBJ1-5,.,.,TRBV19,CASSIDWSSNQPQHF,TGTGCCAGTAGTATAGATTGGAGTAGCAATCAGCCCCAGCATTTT
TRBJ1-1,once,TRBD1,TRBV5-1,CASGVTGGTEAFF,TGCGCCAGCGGGGTAACAGGGGGCACTGAAGCTTTCTTT
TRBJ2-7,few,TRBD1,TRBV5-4,CASSSRDSPYEQYF,TGTGCCAGCAGCTCCCGGGACAGCCCCTACGAGCAGTACTTC
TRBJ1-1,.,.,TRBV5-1,CASGYGGNTEAFF,TGCGCCAGCGGCTACGGAGGGAACACTGAAGCTTTCTTT
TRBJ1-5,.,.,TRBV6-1,CASTLQDDQPQHF,TGTGCCAGCACCTTGCAGGATGATCAGCCCCAGCATTTT
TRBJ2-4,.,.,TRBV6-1,CASTQSRGIQYF,TGTGCCAGCACCCAGTCTAGGGGCATTCAGTACTTC
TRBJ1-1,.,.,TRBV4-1,CASSQEDTRTEAFF,TGCGCCAGCAGCCAAGAAGACACACGTACTGAAGCTTTCTTT
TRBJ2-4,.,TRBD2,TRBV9,CASSPPGLVTNIQYF,TGTGCCAGCAGCCCGCCGGGACTAGTGACAAACATTCAGTACTTC
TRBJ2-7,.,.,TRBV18,CASSLRDTISYEQYF,TGTGCCAGCTCACTAAGGGACACCATTTCCTACGAGCAGTACTTC
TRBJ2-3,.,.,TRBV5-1,CASRVQGETDTQYF,TGCGCCAGCAGGGTACAGGGCGAAACAGATACGCAGTATTTT
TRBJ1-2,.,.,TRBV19,CASSLTGIGHGYTF,TGTGCCAGTAGTTTAACCGGGATAGGTCATGGCTACACCTTC
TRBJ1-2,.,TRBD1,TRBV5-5,CASSITGGDGYGYTF,TGTGCCAGCAGCATCACAGGGGGCGACGGCTATGGCTACACCTTC
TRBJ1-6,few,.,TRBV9,CASSERPTSGDSPLHF,TGTGCCAGCAGCGAGCGCCCAACAAGCGGGGATTCACCCCTCCACTTT
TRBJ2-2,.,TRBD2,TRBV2,CASSLLAGGGGELFF,TGTGCCAGCAGTTTACTAGCGGGGGGCGGCGGGGAGCTGTTTTTT
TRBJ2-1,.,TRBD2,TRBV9,CASSVRAGGQNEQFF,TGTGCCAGCAGCGTGAGGGCGGGGGGGCAGAATGAGCAGTTCTTC
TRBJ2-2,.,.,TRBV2,CASRPSGGGELFF,TGTGCCAGCAGACCATCGGGTGGGGGGGAGCTGTTTTTT